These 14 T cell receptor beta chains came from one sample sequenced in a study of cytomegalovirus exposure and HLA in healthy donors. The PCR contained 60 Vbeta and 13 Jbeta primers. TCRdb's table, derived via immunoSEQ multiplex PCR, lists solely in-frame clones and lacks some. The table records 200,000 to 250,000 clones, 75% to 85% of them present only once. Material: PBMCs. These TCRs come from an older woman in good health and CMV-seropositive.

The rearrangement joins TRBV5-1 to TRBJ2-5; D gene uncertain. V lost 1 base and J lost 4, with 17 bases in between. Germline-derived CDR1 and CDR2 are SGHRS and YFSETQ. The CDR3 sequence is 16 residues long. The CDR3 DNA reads TGCGCCAGCAGCTTGAGTATAAGCGCGCTTCGAGAGACCCAGTACTTC. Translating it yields CASSLSISALRETQYF.

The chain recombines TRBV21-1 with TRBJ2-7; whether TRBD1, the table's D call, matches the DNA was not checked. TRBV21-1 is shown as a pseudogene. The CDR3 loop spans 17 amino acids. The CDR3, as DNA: TGTGCCAGCAGCAACCTGCCACAGGGGTGGTTTACCTACGAGCAGTACTTC. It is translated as CASSNLPQGWFTYEQYF.

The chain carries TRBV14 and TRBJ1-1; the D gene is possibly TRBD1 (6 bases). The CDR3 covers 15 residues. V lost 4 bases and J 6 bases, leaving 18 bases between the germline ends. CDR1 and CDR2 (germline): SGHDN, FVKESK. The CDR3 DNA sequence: TGTGCCAGCAGCCTGAGGGTAGGGGGTTATGCTGAAGCTTTCTTT. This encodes CASSLRVGGYAEAFF.

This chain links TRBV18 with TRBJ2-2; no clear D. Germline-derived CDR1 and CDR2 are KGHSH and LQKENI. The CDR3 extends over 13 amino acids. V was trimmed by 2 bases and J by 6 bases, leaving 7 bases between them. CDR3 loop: CASSPVVSGELFF. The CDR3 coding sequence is TGTGCCAGCTCACCAGTTGTATCCGGGGAGCTGTTTTTT.

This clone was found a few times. Written as DNA, the CDR3 is TGTGCCAGCAGTGGGAGGGGGGAACGGACCCAGTACTTC. It is translated as CASSGRGERTQYF. V is TRBV27 and J is TRBJ2-5; tentative D call: TRBD2 (7 bases). CDR3 size: 13 residues. Germline CDR1 MNHEY, CDR2 SMNVEV (reference sequence). The V and J ends lost 5 bases and 7 bases respectively, with 14 bases between them.

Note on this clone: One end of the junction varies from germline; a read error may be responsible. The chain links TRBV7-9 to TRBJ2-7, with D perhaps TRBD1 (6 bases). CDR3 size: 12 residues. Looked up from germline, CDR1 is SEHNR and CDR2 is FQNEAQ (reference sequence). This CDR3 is CSSSLTGREQYF. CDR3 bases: TGTTCCAGCAGCTTAACAGGGCGGGAGCAGTACTTC.

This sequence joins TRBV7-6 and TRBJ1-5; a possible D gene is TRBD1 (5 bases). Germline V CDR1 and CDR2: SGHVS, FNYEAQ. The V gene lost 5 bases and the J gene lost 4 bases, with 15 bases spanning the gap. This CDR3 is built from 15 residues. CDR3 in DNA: TGTGCCAGCAGCGCGGGGGGGGGAAGTAATCAGCCCCAGCATTTT. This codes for CASSAGGGSNQPQHF.

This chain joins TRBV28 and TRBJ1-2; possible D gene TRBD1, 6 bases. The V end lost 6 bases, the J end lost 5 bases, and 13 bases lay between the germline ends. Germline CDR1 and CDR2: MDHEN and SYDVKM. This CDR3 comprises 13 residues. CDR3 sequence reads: CASSYRVGYGYTF. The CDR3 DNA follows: TGTGCCAGCAGCTACAGGGTTGGATATGGCTACACCTTC.

The CDR3 reads CASSGQGLQETQYF. CDR3 coding DNA: TGTGCCAGCAGCGGACAGGGGCTCCAAGAGACCCAGTACTTC. The rearrangement links TRBV11-1 to TRBJ2-5; 9 positions match TRBD1. Germline assignment: CDR1 SGHAT and CDR2 FQDESV (reference sequence). The CDR3 contains 14 residues. V gave up 5 bases and J gave up 1 base; unmatched junction bases: 2. The entire variable domain, with the rest obtained from reference TRBV11-1 and TRBJ2-5, is as follows: EAEVAQSPRYKITEKSQAVAFWCDPISGHATLYWYRQILGQGPELLVQFQDESVVDDSQLPKDRFSAERLKGVDSTLKIQPAELGDSAMYLCASSGQGLQETQYFGPGTRLLVL.

In DNA form, the CDR3 reads TGTGCCAGCAGCCTACGTTGGGGGCGGGAGACCCAGTACTTC. Encoded protein: CASSLRWGRETQYF. The chain recombines TRBV5-6 with TRBJ2-5, with D tentatively TRBD1 (6 bases). CDR1 and CDR2 from the germline V gene are SGHDT and YYEEEE. The germline V and J ends were trimmed by 4 bases and 5 bases, with 15 bases remaining between them. The length of the CDR3 is 14 residues.

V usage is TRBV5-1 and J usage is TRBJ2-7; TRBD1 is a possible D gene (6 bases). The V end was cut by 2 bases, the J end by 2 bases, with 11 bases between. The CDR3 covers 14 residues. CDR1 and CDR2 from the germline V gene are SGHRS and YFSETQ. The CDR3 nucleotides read TGCGCCAGCAGCTTTTCCCAGGGGCCCTACGAGCAGTACTTC. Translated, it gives CASSFSQGPYEQYF. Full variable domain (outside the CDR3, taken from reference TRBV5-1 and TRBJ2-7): KAGVTQTPRYLIKTRGQQVTLSCSPISGHRSVSWYQQTPGQGLQFLFEYFSETQRNKGNFPGRFSGRQFSNSRSEMNVSTLELGDSALYLCASSFSQGPYEQYFGPGTRLTVT.

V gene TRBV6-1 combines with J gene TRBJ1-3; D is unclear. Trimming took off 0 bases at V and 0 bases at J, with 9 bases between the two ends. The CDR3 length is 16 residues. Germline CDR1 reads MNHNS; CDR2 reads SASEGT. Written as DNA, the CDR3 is TGTGCCAGCAGTGAAGCTCTATCAAGCTCTGGAAACACCATATATTTT. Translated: CASSEALSSSGNTIYF.

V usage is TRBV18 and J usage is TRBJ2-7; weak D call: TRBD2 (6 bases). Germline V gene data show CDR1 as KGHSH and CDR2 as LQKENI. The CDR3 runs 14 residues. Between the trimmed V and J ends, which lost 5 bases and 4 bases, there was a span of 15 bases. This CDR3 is CASSGDLGQYEQYF. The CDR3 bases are TGTGCCAGCTCAGGGGACTTGGGGCAATACGAGCAGTACTTC.

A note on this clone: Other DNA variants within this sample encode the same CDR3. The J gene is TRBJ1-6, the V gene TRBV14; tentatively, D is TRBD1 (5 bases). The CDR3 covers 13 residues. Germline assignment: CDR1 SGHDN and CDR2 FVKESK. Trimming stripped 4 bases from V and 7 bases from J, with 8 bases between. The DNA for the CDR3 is TGTGCCAGCAGCCCGGGGGGAAATTCACCCCTCCACTTT. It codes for CASSPGGNSPLHF.